Reported below is one T cell receptor beta chain. Its antigen is unidentified. Likely a read error: the CDR3 ends without its conserved phenylalanine or tryptophan. Because the CDR3's place on the DNA is in doubt, the DNA is left out and the CDR3 is given as listed by TCRdb. Hyperthyroidism had been newly diagnosed in patients aged 18 to 65, and its duration was under 2 months. The sample originates from a study of T cells in Graves' hyperthyroidism and ophthalmopathy. Ends included, the CDR3 has 10 residues. Germline V gives CDR1 ENHRY, CDR2 SYGVKD. Findings and caveats of the study: Most thyroid clonotypes with frequency above 0.001 were detected in blood.

TCR beta CDR3 sequences were amplified from RNA transcripts. A first-round RT-PCR of the TCR CDR3 used the HTBI primer set. MiXCR, run by TCRdb on the multiplex PCR reads, gives a single entry per CDR3 protein. The table lists 750,000 to 900,000 distinct CDR3 sequences, about two fifths of them singletons. The TCR sequence derives from a man aged 18 to 30 with Graves' hyperthyroidism. Material: blood. The chain joins TRBV10-3 to TRBJ2-5; TRBD2 reflects the table's D call only, with no check against the DNA. The CDR3 sequence is CAIRRREGYT.